Listed below are T cell receptor beta chains from one sample, sequenced in a study of beta chain features in type 1 diabetes. Profiled with immunoSEQ multiplex PCR; TCRdb holds only in-frame clones, not every one. The table lists around 360,000 clones, 10% to 15% of them singletons. The sequencing sample was made of naive CD4+ T cells from blood. These receptor sequences come from a woman younger than 30 with type 1 diabetes. The CDR3 runs from the conserved cysteine through the conserved F or W. Fields, in order: clone size, CDR3 length, D gene, V gene, J gene, CDR3 DNA, CDR3 protein. D genes are given only for firm matches. For some rows the clone size is stated as once, few or many, or as a class when expanded; others skip it.

few	14	.	TRBV19	TRBJ2-3	TGTGCCAGTAACCCAGCGGTACTTGGAGATACGCAGTATTTT	CASNPAVLGDTQYF
.	14	.	TRBV27	TRBJ1-5	TGTGCCAGCAGTCCAACCAGTAGCAATCAGCCCCAGCATTTT	CASSPTSSNQPQHF
.	15	.	TRBV5-1	TRBJ2-3	TGCGCCAGCAGCTTCGGTGCAGGGCCCACAGATACGCAGTATTTT	CASSFGAGPTDTQYF
few	16	.	TRBV7-2	TRBJ2-3	TGTGCCAGCTCCGCGCTCCCGGGAGTGGGAACAGATACGCAGTATTTT	CASSALPGVGTDTQYF
.	14	.	TRBV7-2	TRBJ2-7	TGTGCCAGCAGCTTAGATGGACTAAGTTGGGAGCAGTACTTC	CASSLDGLSWEQYF
few	15	TRBD2	TRBV5-4	TRBJ2-5	TGTGCCAGCAGCTTGCGCAGCGGGGGTGGAGAGACCCAGTACTTC	CASSLRSGGGETQYF
few	15	TRBD1	TRBV30	TRBJ2-5	TGTGCCTGGGACAGGGGATCAACTGGGGTGGAGACCCAGTACTTC	CAWDRGSTGVETQYF
few	15	TRBD2	TRBV9	TRBJ2-5	TGTGCCAGCAGCGTAGCTAGCGGGAGTGTCAAGACCCAGTACTTC	CASSVASGSVKTQYF
few	12	TRBD2	TRBV29-1	TRBJ2-3	TGCGGCCAGCGGGGTAGCACAGATACGCAGTATTTT	CGQRGSTDTQYF
.	14	TRBD2	TRBV19	TRBJ2-1	TGTGCCAGTAGTATAATCGGTAGCGGGTTTCTAACGGTCTTC	CASSIIGSGFLTVF
.	14	TRBD2	TRBV30	TRBJ2-5	TGTGCCTGGACGTCAGGGGCGGGAGGGGAGACCCAGTACTTC	CAWTSGAGGETQYF
few	18	TRBD2	TRBV4-3	TRBJ2-1	TGCGCCAGCAGCCATAGCCTAGCGGGAGCCCGATCTTACAATGAGCAGTTCTTC	CASSHSLAGARSYNEQFF
.	14	.	TRBV5-6	TRBJ2-5	TGTGCCAGCAGGCCGACAGGGGAGGGGGAGACCCAGTACTTC	CASRPTGEGETQYF
few	12	.	TRBV5-4	TRBJ2-1	TGTGCCAGCAGCGGGGTCAGGGATGAGCAGTTCTTC	CASSGVRDEQFF
few	14	.	TRBV18	TRBJ1-4	TGTGCCAGCTCACCCAGGGATCGTGTAGAAAAACTGTTTTTT	CASSPRDRVEKLFF
.	15	TRBD2	TRBV28	TRBJ2-1	TGTGCCAGCTTTTCCCCGGCTAGCGGAAACAATGAGCAGTTCTTC	CASFSPASGNNEQFF
few	15	.	TRBV9	TRBJ1-1	TGTGCCAGCAGCGTAGTCGGGACTTTCGCCACTGAAGCTTTCTTT	CASSVVGTFATEAFF
few	16	TRBD2	TRBV5-4	TRBJ2-5	TGTGCCAGCAGCTTGGATCGAGCGGGAGCACAAGAGACCCAGTACTTC	CASSLDRAGAQETQYF
.	14	TRBD1	TRBV5-1	TRBJ2-5	TGCGCCAGCAGCTTTACCAGGGGGCAAGAGACCCAGTACTTC	CASSFTRGQETQYF
.	17	TRBD2	TRBV4-2	TRBJ2-5	TGTGCCAGCAGCCAAGAGCCGGCTAGCGGGTACCCAGAGACCCAGTACTTC	CASSQEPASGYPETQYF
few	14	TRBD1	TRBV4-2	TRBJ2-1	TGTGCCAGCAGCCAAGTCCCACAGGGGGCCGAGCAGTTCTTC	CASSQVPQGAEQFF
few	13	TRBD1	TRBV18	TRBJ1-2	TGTGCCAGCTCACCAGGGACAGAGAATGGCTACACCTTC	CASSPGTENGYTF
.	15	TRBD1	TRBV2	TRBJ1-2	TGTGCCAGCAGTGAAGGGTTCGCGGGGACAGGGGGCTACACCTTC	CASSEGFAGTGGYTF
few	13	.	TRBV21-1	TRBJ1-6	TGTGCCAGCAGCAAGCAGGGGGGTTCACCCCTCCACTTT	CASSKQGGSPLHF
.	13	.	TRBV7-9	TRBJ2-1	TGTGCCAGCAGCTTTGGAGCGGACAATGAGCAGTTCTTC	CASSFGADNEQFF
few	11	.	TRBV20-1	TRBJ2-1	TGCAGTGCAGCCTTCAACAATGAGCAGTTCTTC	CSAAFNNEQFF
few	14	.	TRBV29-1	TRBJ1-4	TGCAGCGTCGCTTTTACTGTCATGAATGAAAAACTGTTTTTT	CSVAFTVMNEKLFF
.	13	.	TRBV14	TRBJ2-3	TGTGCCAGCAGCCACTCGGGGTCGGATACGCAGTATTTT	CASSHSGSDTQYF
few	15	TRBD2	TRBV4-1	TRBJ2-3	TGCGCCAGCAGCCAATCGGCGGGAGTGGGAGATACGCAGTATTTT	CASSQSAGVGDTQYF
few	13	TRBD1	TRBV13	TRBJ1-2	TGTGCCAGCAGACAGACAGGGGACTATGGCTACACCTTC	CASRQTGDYGYTF
.	15	.	TRBV28	TRBJ1-1	TGTGCCAGCAGTTTAAGAGGGATCGGGAACACTGAAGCTTTCTTT	CASSLRGIGNTEAFF
few	13	.	TRBV5-4	TRBJ1-2	TGTGCCAGCAGCGGAGGTTTCCGCTATGGCTACACCTTC	CASSGGFRYGYTF
.	16	.	TRBV2	TRBJ2-3	TGTGCCAGCAGTGTTGAGGCCAGGGGAATCACAGATACGCAGTATTTT	CASSVEARGITDTQYF
few	14	TRBD1	TRBV9	TRBJ2-4	TGTGCCAGCAGCGGTGACAGGGGGACGGGGATTCAGTACTTC	CASSGDRGTGIQYF
few	11	.	TRBV28	TRBJ2-4	TGTGCCAGCAGTTGGGCACACATTCAGTACTTC	CASSWAHIQYF